The 26 T cell receptor beta chains below all came from one sample that was sequenced in a study of T cell clonality in common variable immunodeficiency. Broader study findings: Fewer deletions and N-nucleotide insertions were reportedly seen in common variable immunodeficiency TCR beta sequences.

What these receptors recognize is not known. Produced via immunoSEQ multiplex PCR; TCRdb's table is partial and in-frame only. In total the sample includes approximately 20,000 clones, none of them seen once. Sequenced input: peripheral blood mononuclear cells. These receptors all come from a human donor with common variable immunodeficiency.

This clone has ten or more counts. The CDR3 goes on 3 residues after the read ends, and that part is filled in from the germline J gene. This sequence joins TRBV5-1 and TRBJ2-7, with 15 nucleotides matching TRBD2. The CDR3 is 16 amino acids. The germline CDR1 and CDR2 sequences are SGHRS and YFSETQ. Germline trimming cut 4 bases from V and 2 bases from J; bases unmatched to any gene: 4. Partial CDR3 DNA: TGCGCCAGCAGCCCGGGACTAGCGGGAGGACCCTACGAG. Amino acid sequence: CASSPGLAGGPYE. The whole CDR3 region reads CASSPGLAGGPYEQYF.

This clone has ten or more counts. The read halts 3 residues ahead of the CDR3 end, with the missing end drawn from the germline J gene. The chain combines TRBV7-9 with TRBJ1-6; 10 bases are a match to TRBD1. The CDR3 contains 15 residues. V was pared by 1 base and J by 6 bases, with 0 bases of the junction left unmatched. Per germline, CDR1 SEHNR and CDR2 FQNEAQ (reference sequence). CDR3 DNA (partial): TGTGCCAGCAGCTTAGGACAGGGGGCTAATTCACCC. Its translation is CASSLGQGANSP. The entire CDR3 protein reads CASSLGQGANSPLHF.

Points on this clone: The read halts 3 residues ahead of the CDR3 end, with the missing end drawn from the germline J gene. V is TRBV18 and J is TRBJ2-1; tentative D call: TRBD1 (6 bases). Trimming removed 1 base at V and 9 bases at J, with 10 bases between. Germline CDR1 KGHSH, CDR2 LQKENI. The CDR3 contains 13 residues. The CDR3 bases that were read are TGTGCCAGCTCACCACGGCAGGGGAGTGAG. This sequence encodes CASSPRQGSE. The entire CDR3 is CASSPRQGSEQFF.

A few counts support this clone. The observed sequence ends 3 residues before the CDR3 terminus, with the missing tail filled in from the germline J gene. The chain has TRBV2 and TRBJ2-1, with 11 bases lining up with TRBD2. Per the germline V gene, CDR1 is SNHLY and CDR2 is FYNNEI. V shed 3 bases, J shed 2 bases, and the junction held 0 bases outside the gene matches. The CDR3 sequence is 15 residues long. CDR3 DNA (partial): TGTGCCAGCAGTGAGGGACTAGCGGCCTACAATGAG. Protein product: CASSEGLAAYNE. The CDR3, in full, reads CASSEGLAAYNEQFF.

By proportion, this clone is medium-sized (0.01 to 0.1%). The CDR3 is cut off 3 residues early in the read; its end comes from the germline J gene. The chain has TRBV24-1 and TRBJ2-7; 10 nucleotides agree with TRBD2. This CDR3 has 17 amino acids. Trimming at V came to 8 bases and at J to 3 bases, leaving 15 bases not matched to a gene. The germline gives CDR1 KGHDR, CDR2 SFDVKD. The CDR3 here is CATNRFPGTSVFYEQYF. Partial CDR3 DNA: TGTGCCACCAACAGGTTCCCCGGGACTAGCGTTTTCTACGAG.

At least ten counts were recorded for this clone. The sequence runs out 3 residues before the end of the CDR3; the remainder is reconstructed from the germline J gene. The chain employs TRBV18 and TRBJ2-1, with 13 nucleotides matching TRBD2. Germline CDR1 and CDR2: KGHSH and LQKENI. Trimming at V came to 3 bases and at J to 7 bases, leaving 6 bases not matched to a gene. The CDR3 runs 16 residues. Here the CDR3 reads CASSPRGLAGANEQFF. The part of the CDR3 DNA that was read is TGTGCCAGCTCACCCCGTGGACTAGCGGGAGCAAATGAG.

Notes on this clone: The CDR3 end falls 3 residues outside the read, so it is completed with the germline J gene. The rearrangement links TRBV10-3 to TRBJ1-6; 10 nucleotides match TRBD1. This CDR3 region has 16 residues. CDR1 ENHRY and CDR2 SYGVKD come from the germline V gene. The J segment lost 6 bases and the V segment lost 4 bases, leaving 6 bases of the junction unmatched. CDR3 in amino acids: CAISGQGAKVNSPLHF. Incomplete CDR3 DNA: TGTGCCATCAGTGGACAGGGGGCGAAGGTTAATTCACCC.

In this sample, this clone turned up many times. The read halts 3 residues ahead of the CDR3 end, with the missing end drawn from the germline J gene. This chain links TRBV5-5 with TRBJ1-5; no clear D. V dropped 4 bases and J dropped 0 bases, with 11 bases sitting between them. The length of the CDR3 is 15 residues. The germline gives CDR1 SGHKS, CDR2 YYEKEE (reference sequence). Here the CDR3 reads CASSPTHNSNQPQHF. The part of the CDR3 DNA that was read is TGTGCCAGCAGCCCGACACATAATAGCAATCAGCCC. Complete variable domain (other parts from reference TRBV5-5 and TRBJ1-5): DAGVTQSPTHLIKTRGQQVTLRCSPISGHKSVSWYQQVLGQGPQFIFQYYEKEERGRGNFPDRFSARQFPNYSSELNVNALLLGDSALYLCASSPTHNSNQPQHFGDGTRLSIL.

This clone was counted ten times or more. The read ends 3 residues shy of where the CDR3 ends; the end is completed using the germline J gene. The V gene is TRBV19, the J gene TRBJ2-2, with TRBD1 matching 7 bases. The V and J ends lost 4 bases and 0 bases, in that order; junction bases with no gene match: 8. Looked up from germline, CDR1 is LNHDA and CDR2 is SQIVND (reference sequence). The CDR3 has 17 amino acids. Here the CDR3 reads CASSTLRTGSNTGELFF. The sequenced part of the CDR3 DNA is TGTGCCAGTAGTACCCTCAGGACAGGCTCGAACACCGGGGAG.

In this sample, this clone turned up many times. The CDR3 extends 3 residues past the end of the read, so its final part is completed from the germline J gene. This chain joins TRBV5-1 and TRBJ2-7; 10 nucleotides agree with TRBD2. This CDR3 has 16 residues. Germline V gene data show CDR1 as SGHRS and CDR2 as YFSETQ. The junction had 8 bases not matched to a gene; V was cut back by 0 bases and J by 5 bases. Incomplete CDR3 DNA: TGCGCCAGCAGCTTGGCCGGGGTAGCGGGAGGTGACGAG. Translation gives CASSLAGVAGGDE. The CDR3 reads in full as CASSLAGVAGGDEQYF.

This clone was detected many times. The CDR3 end is not reached by the read, which stops 3 residues before it; the germline J gene fills it in. The chain is built from TRBV12-3 or TRBV12-4 and TRBJ2-3, with TRBD2 identical over 10 bases. The CDR3 runs 15 residues. The J segment lost 5 bases and the V segment lost 1 base, leaving 3 bases of the junction unmatched. The chain's CDR3 is CASSLGTSGRDTQYF. The sequenced part of the CDR3 DNA is TGTGCCAGCAGTTTAGGGACTAGCGGTCGAGATACG.

Ten or more counts support this clone. The covered CDR3 bases are TGTGCCAGCTCACCACCGTCCCTCTATGGC. This encodes CASSPPSLYG. From start to end, the CDR3 is CASSPPSLYGYTF. The rearrangement uses TRBV18 and TRBJ1-2; no clear D gene. The sequenced fragment ends 3 residues before the CDR3 boundary, so the rest is inferred from the germline J gene. Germline V gene sequence: CDR1 KGHSH, CDR2 LQKENI. Trimming took off 0 bases at V and 4 bases at J, with 6 bases between the two ends. This CDR3 is 13 amino acids long.

In its sample, this clone was seen many times. The sequence runs out 3 residues before the end of the CDR3; the remainder is reconstructed from the germline J gene. The chain combines TRBV29-1 with TRBJ2-2, with D perhaps TRBD2 (5 bases). CDR1 is SQVTM, CDR2 ANQGSEA, per germline. With 4 bases removed from V and 4 bases from J, the gap between germline ends came to 10 bases. The CDR3 totals 13 residues. CDR3 sequence: CSVGLAGTGELFF. CDR3 DNA (partial): TGCAGCGTTGGGCTAGCTGGCACCGGGGAG.

The table lists this clone with many counts. The DNA ends 3 residues before the CDR3 does, and the rest of the CDR3 is filled in from the germline J gene. This chain uses TRBV11-2 with TRBJ2-5; tentative D call: TRBD1 (7 bases). Trimming took off 9 bases at V and 4 bases at J, with 15 bases between the two ends. CDR3 length equals 13 residues. The V gene's germline CDR1 is SGHAT and CDR2 FQNNGV. CDR3 residues: CASYDQGGETQYF. Incomplete CDR3 DNA: TGTGCCAGTTACGACCAGGGGGGAGAGACC.

This clone was observed at least ten times. The CDR3 end falls 3 residues outside the read, so it is completed with the germline J gene. This chain joins TRBV7-9 and TRBJ2-7, with 15 bases identical to TRBD2. With V trimmed by 4 bases and J by 6 bases, 4 bases remained unmatched. Germline V gives CDR1 SEHNR, CDR2 FQNEAQ (reference sequence). The CDR3 sequence is 15 residues long. The sequenced part of the CDR3 DNA is TGTGCCAGCAGCTCGGGACTAGCGGGAGGTGGCGAG. It codes for CASSSGLAGGGE. The CDR3 in full is CASSSGLAGGGEQYF.

This clone appeared a few times. The DNA ends 3 residues before the CDR3 does, and the rest of the CDR3 is filled in from the germline J gene. This chain joins TRBV7-3 and TRBJ2-1; maybe TRBD2 (6 bases). The CDR3 length is 13 residues. Germline CDR1 is SGHTA and CDR2 is FQGTGA. Trimming stripped 11 bases from V and 8 bases from J, with 19 bases between. CDR3 bases read: TGTGCCGGGGGGTCTTCCCCGAACGATGAG. Amino acid sequence: CAGGSSPNDE. The CDR3 reads in full as CAGGSSPNDEQFF.

This clone showed up just a few times. CDR3 in amino acids: CASRVDRGRYEQYF. CDR3 DNA, as far as it was read: TGTGCCAGCAGGGTAGACAGGGGGCGGTACGAG. V is TRBV2 and J is TRBJ2-7; 10 bases are shared with TRBD1. The read falls 3 residues short of the CDR3 end, and the missing part is taken from the germline J gene. The CDR3 is 14 residues long. Germline V CDR1 and CDR2: SNHLY, FYNNEI. The trim removed 6 bases at V and 4 bases at J, leaving 6 bases unmatched.

There are many counts of this clone. The read stops 3 residues short of the end of the CDR3; the missing end is completed from the germline J gene. The chain is built from TRBV12-3 or TRBV12-4 and TRBJ2-3, with D unclear. CDR3 length: 15 amino acids. V was shortened by 5 bases and J by 2 bases, with 14 bases between the two germline ends. The CDR3 bases that were read are TGTGCCAGCAGTCTCGCCCGACACCTCACAGATACG. Residues: CASSLARHLTDT. The complete CDR3 sequence is CASSLARHLTDTQYF.

This clone was picked up many times. The read is 3 residues too short to cover the CDR3 end, so that end is filled in from the germline J gene. This chain uses TRBV2 with TRBJ2-3, with D perhaps matching TRBD2 (6 bases). V was pared by 6 bases and J by 6 bases, with 19 bases between. Per the germline V gene, CDR1 is SNHLY and CDR2 is FYNNEI. The CDR3 is made up of 15 amino acids. The CDR3 reads CASRRRDSKGDTQYF. The part of the CDR3 DNA that was read is TGTGCCAGCAGGAGGCGGGACTCAAAGGGGGATACG.

This clone was counted at least ten times. Coverage ceases 3 residues before the CDR3 finishes, and the germline J gene fills in the end. The chain combines TRBV20-1 with TRBJ2-1, with a tentative D call TRBD2 (5 bases). Per germline, CDR1 DFQATT and CDR2 SNEGSKA (reference sequence). CDR3 length: 16 amino acids. V was trimmed by 0 bases and J by 0 bases, leaving 12 bases between them. The DNA read from the CDR3 is TGCAGTGCTAGAGATACCGGCGGGTCCTCCTACAATGAG. Protein product: CSARDTGGSSYNE. The full CDR3 sequence reads CSARDTGGSSYNEQFF.

This clone was observed many times. The read finishes 3 residues shy of the CDR3 end, and the germline J gene is used to complete it. The sample holds other DNA sequences that translate to the same CDR3. The chain employs TRBV7-9 and TRBJ1-1; tentative D call: TRBD1 (6 bases). Between the trimmed V and J ends, which lost 4 bases and 1 base, there was a span of 10 bases. CDR1 is SEHNR, CDR2 FQNEAQ, per germline (reference sequence). The CDR3 loop spans 14 amino acids. CDR3 sequence: CASSSGQTNTEAFF. CDR3 DNA (partial): TGTGCCAGCAGCTCGGGACAAACGAACACTGAA.

This clone was seen a few times. The CDR3 end falls 3 residues outside the read, so it is completed with the germline J gene. The chain has TRBV20-1 and TRBJ2-5; TRBD2 is a possible D gene (5 bases). V lost 3 bases and J lost 5, with 13 bases in between. The CDR3 totals 13 residues. Germline loops: CDR1 DFQATT, CDR2 SNEGSKA (reference sequence). The CDR3 spells CSASAGLRETQYF. CDR3 bases read: TGCAGTGCTAGTGCGGGTCTCAGGGAGACC.

This clone was seen repeatedly, ten times or more. The sequenced fragment ends 3 residues before the CDR3 boundary, so the rest is inferred from the germline J gene. The rearrangement links TRBV29-1 to TRBJ2-1; D might be TRBD1 or TRBD2, each matching 5 bases. Germline CDR1 SQVTM, CDR2 ANQGSEA. Trimming removed 6 bases at V and 7 bases at J, with 16 bases between. CDR3 length: 13 residues. The sequenced CDR3 bases are TGCAGCGTCCCATTCGAGGGGTGGAATGAG. It yields the protein CSVPFEGWNE. Given in full, the CDR3 is CSVPFEGWNEQFF.

This clone has ten or more counts. The CDR3 end falls 3 residues outside the read, so it is completed with the germline J gene. Other DNA sequences of this sample code for an identical CDR3. The V call is TRBV5-1, the J call TRBJ2-3, with a weak D call TRBD1 (6 bases). Per the germline V gene, CDR1 is SGHRS and CDR2 is YFSETQ. Trimming removed 4 bases at V and 2 bases at J, with 11 bases between. CDR3 length equals 14 residues. CDR3 DNA, as far as it was read: TGCGCCAGCAGCCGGGACACTCACACAGATACG. This codes for CASSRDTHTDT. From start to end, the CDR3 is CASSRDTHTDTQYF. Combining the CDR3 with reference TRBV5-1 and TRBJ2-3 gives the whole variable domain KAGVTQTPRYLIKTRGQQVTLSCSPISGHRSVSWYQQTPGQGLQFLFEYFSETQRNKGNFPGRFSGRQFSNSRSEMNVSTLELGDSALYLCASSRDTHTDTQYFGPGTRLTVL.

This clone was detected ten times or more. The read ends 3 residues early relative to the CDR3; the germline J gene fills the gap. The rearrangement links TRBV6-1 to TRBJ1-2, with D uncertain. The CDR3 has 16 residues. Germline V CDR1 and CDR2: MNHNS, SASEGT. Incomplete CDR3 DNA: TGTGCCAGCAGTGTAGGGCTTCGGAATCCGAACATGGGC. It is translated as CASSVGLRNPNMG. The CDR3 in its entirety is CASSVGLRNPNMGYTF.

This clone was detected many times. Read coverage stops 3 residues before the CDR3 terminus; the germline J gene supplies the remainder. V and J are TRBV7-6 and TRBJ1-1; 10 bases agree with TRBD1. Unmatched junction bases numbered 2, after V lost 1 base and J lost 3 bases. This CDR3 region has 15 residues. CDR1 is SGHVS, CDR2 FNYEAQ, per germline. The DNA read from the CDR3 is TGTGCCAGCAGCTTAGGGGGGACAGGGGACACTGAA. It translates to CASSLGGTGDTE. The full CDR3 protein reads CASSLGGTGDTEAFF.